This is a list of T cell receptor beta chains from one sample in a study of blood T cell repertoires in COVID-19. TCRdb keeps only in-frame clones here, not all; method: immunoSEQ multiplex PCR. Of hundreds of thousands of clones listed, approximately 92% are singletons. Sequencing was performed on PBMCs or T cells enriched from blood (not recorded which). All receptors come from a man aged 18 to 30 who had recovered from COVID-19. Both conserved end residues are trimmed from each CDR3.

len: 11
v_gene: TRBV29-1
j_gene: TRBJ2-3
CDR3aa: SVGLQGTDTQY

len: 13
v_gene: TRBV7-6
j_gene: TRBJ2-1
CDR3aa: ASSLGPHSNNEQF

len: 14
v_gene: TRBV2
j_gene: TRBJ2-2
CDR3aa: ASSERGGYNTGELF

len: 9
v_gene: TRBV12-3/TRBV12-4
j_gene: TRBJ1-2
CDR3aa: ASSLVSGYT

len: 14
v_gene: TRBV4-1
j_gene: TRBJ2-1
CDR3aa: ASSQGLAGRYNEQF

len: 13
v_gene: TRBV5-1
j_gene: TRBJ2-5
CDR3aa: ASSHQGALAETQY

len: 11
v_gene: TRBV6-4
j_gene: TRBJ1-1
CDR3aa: ASSDSSNTEAF

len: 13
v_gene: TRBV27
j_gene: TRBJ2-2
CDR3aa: ASSLSPRNTGELF

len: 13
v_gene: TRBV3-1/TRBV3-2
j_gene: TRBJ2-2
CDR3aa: ASRGGGALTGELF

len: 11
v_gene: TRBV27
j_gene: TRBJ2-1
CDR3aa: ASSGSPLNEQF

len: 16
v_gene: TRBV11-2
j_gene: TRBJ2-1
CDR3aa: ASSLVSGNPFLHNEQF

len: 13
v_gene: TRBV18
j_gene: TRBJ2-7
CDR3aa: ASSPPEWAPYEQY

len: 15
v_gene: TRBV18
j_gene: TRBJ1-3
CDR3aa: ASSHVKQGGSGNTIY

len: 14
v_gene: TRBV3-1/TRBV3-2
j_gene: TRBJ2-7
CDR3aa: ASTPGGIGLVAEQY

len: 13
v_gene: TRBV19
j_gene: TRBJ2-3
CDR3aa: ASSITPTSTDTQY

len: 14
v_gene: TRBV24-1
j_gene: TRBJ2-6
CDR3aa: ATSDPFRAGANVLT

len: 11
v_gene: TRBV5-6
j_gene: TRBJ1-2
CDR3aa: ASSFQGAGGYT

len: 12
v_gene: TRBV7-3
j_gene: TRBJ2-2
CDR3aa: ASSSGVDTGELF

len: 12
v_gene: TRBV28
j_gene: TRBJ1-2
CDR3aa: ASSPPDRGYGYT

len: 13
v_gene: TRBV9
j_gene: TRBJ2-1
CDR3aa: ASSSGGPPYNEQF

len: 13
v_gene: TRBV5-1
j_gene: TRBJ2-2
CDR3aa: ASRSDRGYTGELF

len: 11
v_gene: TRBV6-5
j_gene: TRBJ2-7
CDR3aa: ASSLRQEGEQY

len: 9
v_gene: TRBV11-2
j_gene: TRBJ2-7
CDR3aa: ASSFGREQY

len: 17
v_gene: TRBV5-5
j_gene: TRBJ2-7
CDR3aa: ASSLRAGGGTGGTSKQY

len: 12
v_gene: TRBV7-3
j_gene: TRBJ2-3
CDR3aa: ASSSLLGTDTQY

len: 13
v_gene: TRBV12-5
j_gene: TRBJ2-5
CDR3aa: ASGLGTGRVETQY

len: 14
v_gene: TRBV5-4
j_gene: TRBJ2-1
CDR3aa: ASSLAGGSSYNEQF

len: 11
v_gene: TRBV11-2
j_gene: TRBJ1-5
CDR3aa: ASSVPGDQPQH

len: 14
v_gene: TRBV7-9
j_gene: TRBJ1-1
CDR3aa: ASSLVGVRMNTEAF

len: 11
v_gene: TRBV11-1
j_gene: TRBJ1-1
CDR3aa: ASSLARDTEAF

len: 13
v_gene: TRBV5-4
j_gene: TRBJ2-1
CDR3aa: ASSLSGGGGNEQF

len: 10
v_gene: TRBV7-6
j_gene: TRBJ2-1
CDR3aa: ASSLVAGGFF

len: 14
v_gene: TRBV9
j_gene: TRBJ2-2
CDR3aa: ASTVRDIANTGELF

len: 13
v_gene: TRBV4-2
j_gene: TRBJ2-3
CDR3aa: ASSPTSGQPDTQY

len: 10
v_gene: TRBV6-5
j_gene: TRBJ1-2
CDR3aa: ATRLGLYGYT

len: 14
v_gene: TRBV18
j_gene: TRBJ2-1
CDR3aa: ASSLQWEGARNEQF

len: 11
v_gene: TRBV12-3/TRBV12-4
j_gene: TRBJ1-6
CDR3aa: ASSLGLFTPLH

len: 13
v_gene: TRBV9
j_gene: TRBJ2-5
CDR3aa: ASSVGVGRGETQY

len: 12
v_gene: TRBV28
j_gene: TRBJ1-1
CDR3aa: ASGGVRRYTEAF

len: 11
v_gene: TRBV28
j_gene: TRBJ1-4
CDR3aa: ASSLLGAEKLF

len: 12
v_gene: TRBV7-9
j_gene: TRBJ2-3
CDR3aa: ASSLGQPTDTQY

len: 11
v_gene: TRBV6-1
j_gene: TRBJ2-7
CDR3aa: ASSEGPGDEQY

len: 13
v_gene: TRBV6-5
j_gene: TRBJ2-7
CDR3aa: ASSYGRGYAYEQY

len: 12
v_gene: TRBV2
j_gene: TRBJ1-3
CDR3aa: ASTLDSSGNTIY

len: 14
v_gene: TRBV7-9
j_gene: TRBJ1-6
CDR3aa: ASSLAPGQGNSPLH

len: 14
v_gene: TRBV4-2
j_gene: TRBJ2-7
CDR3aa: ASSQPTSGSSYEQY

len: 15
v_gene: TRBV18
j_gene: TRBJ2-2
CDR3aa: ASSPGQGVMFTGELF

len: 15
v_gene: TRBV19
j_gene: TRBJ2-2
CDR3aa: ASSREPGTGNTGELF

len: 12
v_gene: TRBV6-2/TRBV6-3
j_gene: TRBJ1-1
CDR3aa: ASSYGGLKTEAF

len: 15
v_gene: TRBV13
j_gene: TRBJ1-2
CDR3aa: ASSSVNSDSFNYGYT

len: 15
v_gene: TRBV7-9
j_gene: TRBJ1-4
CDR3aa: ASSPGQRSATNEKLF

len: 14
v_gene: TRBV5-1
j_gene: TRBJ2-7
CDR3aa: ASSLEGAARSYEQY

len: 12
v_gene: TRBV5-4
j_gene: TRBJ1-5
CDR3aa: ASSLAGDNQPQH

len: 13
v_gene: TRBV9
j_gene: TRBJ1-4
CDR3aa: ASSPHRGPNEKLF

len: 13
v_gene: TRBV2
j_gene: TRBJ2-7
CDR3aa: ASRPSSGGTYEQY

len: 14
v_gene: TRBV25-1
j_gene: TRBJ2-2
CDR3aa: ASSELGTGNTGELF

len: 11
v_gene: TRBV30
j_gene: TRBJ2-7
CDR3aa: AWSPSNGYEQY

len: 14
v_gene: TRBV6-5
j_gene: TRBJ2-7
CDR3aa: ASSYSLDRGRYEQY

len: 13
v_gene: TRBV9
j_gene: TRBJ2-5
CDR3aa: ASSVGLAGGETQY

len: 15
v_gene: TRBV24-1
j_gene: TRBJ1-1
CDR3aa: ATSDFRDRGAGTEAF